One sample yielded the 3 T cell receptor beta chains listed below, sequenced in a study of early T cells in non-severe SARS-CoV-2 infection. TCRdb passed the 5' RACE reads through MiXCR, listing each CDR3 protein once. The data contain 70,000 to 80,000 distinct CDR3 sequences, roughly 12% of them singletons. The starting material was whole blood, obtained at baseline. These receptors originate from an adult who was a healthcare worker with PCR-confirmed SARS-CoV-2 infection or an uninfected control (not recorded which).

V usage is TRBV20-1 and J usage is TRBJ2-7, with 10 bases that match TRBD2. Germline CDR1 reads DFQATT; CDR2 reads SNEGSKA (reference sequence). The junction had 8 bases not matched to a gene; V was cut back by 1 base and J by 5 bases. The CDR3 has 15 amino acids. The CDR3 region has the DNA TGCAGTGCTAGAGTTGCTACTAGCGGGGTGGACGAGCAGTACTTC. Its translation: CSARVATSGVDEQYF.

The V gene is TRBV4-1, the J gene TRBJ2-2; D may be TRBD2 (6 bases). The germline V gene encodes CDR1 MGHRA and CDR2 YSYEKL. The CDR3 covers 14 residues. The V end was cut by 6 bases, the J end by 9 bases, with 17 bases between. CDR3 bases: TGCGCCAGCAGACGAAAGGAGGGCATACGGGAGCTGTTTTTT. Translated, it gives CASRRKEGIRELFF.

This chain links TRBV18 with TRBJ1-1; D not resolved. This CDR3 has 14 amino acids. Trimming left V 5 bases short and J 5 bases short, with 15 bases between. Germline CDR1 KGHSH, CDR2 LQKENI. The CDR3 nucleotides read TGTGCCAGCTCAAACGTGGAGAGGGTGACTGAAGCTTTCTTT. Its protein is CASSNVERVTEAFF.